The entry below describes one TCR beta chain. Other DNA sequences in this sample translate to the same CDR3. Methods used by the authors: Filtering differed since immunoSEQ provided only junctions, with no quality scores. This table comes from immunoSEQ multiplex PCR, and its TCRdb copy is limited to in-frame clones, with some not included. The V and J calls and clone size are taken from that table; D and trimming were inferred from the DNA. The sample shows around 1.1 million clones, 75% to 80% of them seen only once. This sample stems from a study of shared clonotypes between healthy human individuals. Study information: Each donor's CD8 memory used one plate, CD8 naive two, each CD4 subset three.

Trimming stripped 3 bases from V and 2 bases from J, with 4 bases between. This CDR3 spans 12 amino acids. From germline, CDR1 is MDHEN and CDR2 SYDVKM. Sequenced material: memory CD4+ T cells from PBMCs. Stated subset: CD45RA-negative fraction. The chain is built from TRBV28 and TRBJ1-1; unclear D gene. This clonotype originated in a man between 18 and 35 years old in good health. Some clones in this sample may be carry-over from other donors' samples. For the CDR3, the DNA is TGTGCCAGCAGTTTGAGCAACACTGAAGCTTTCTTT. Translating gives CASSLSNTEAFF.